Listed below are T cell receptor beta chains from one sample, sequenced in a study of cytomegalovirus exposure and HLA in healthy donors. Clones were read by immunoSEQ multiplex PCR, and TCRdb kept only the in-frame ones, dropping some. The sample has 140,000 to 150,000 clones; about two thirds are singletons. The sample was PBMCs. The receptors come from a woman aged 60-70 years in good health and CMV-seropositive. The CDR3 runs from the conserved cysteine through the conserved F or W. A D gene is named only where the DNA matches it firmly. The size field is filled for only some rows; it gives once, few, many or a size class.

d_gene	v_gene	abundance	j_gene	CDR3nt	CDR3aa
TRBD1	TRBV5-6	NA	TRBJ1-2	TGTGCCAGCAGCTTGGAGAGACAGGGCAGAGACTATGGCTACACCTTC	CASSLERQGRDYGYTF
NA	TRBV14	NA	TRBJ1-2	TGTGCCAGCAGCCCGGGCGGGATTGGCTACACCTTC	CASSPGGIGYTF
TRBD2	TRBV10-3	NA	TRBJ2-1	TGTGCCTCGGCCGGGAGGTTGGATAGGGGTGAGCAGTTCTTC	CASAGRLDRGEQFF
TRBD1	TRBV30	NA	TRBJ1-2	TGTGCCTGGGACAGGGGGTACGAATATGGCTACACCTTC	CAWDRGYEYGYTF
NA	TRBV28	NA	TRBJ2-7	TGTGCCAGCAGTACAGGAGCTCCCTCCTACGAGCAGTACTTC	CASSTGAPSYEQYF
NA	TRBV29-1	few	TRBJ2-2	TGCAGCGTTCGGGTCCAGTCAGACACCGGGGAGCTGTTTTTT	CSVRVQSDTGELFF
TRBD1	TRBV27	NA	TRBJ1-5	TGTGCCAGCAGCCACCGACAGGGCAATGGTCAGCCCCAGCATTTT	CASSHRQGNGQPQHF
TRBD1	TRBV29-1	once	TRBJ2-1	TGCAGCGTTGTTCAGGGGGCCGGCCGTCACTCCTACAATGAGCAGTTCTTC	CSVVQGAGRHSYNEQFF
NA	TRBV7-3	NA	TRBJ1-5	TGTGCCAGCAGCTTAGACTCCAATCAGCCCCAGCATTTT	CASSLDSNQPQHF
TRBD2	TRBV4-2	few	TRBJ2-5	TGTGCCAGCAGCCGATGGCGCGGGACTAGCGACGAGACCCAGTACTTC	CASSRWRGTSDETQYF
TRBD2	TRBV10-3	few	TRBJ2-2	TGTGCCATCAGTGGTACTCTAGCGGGAGGTGCCGGGGAGCTGTTTTTT	CAISGTLAGGAGELFF
TRBD2	TRBV28	NA	TRBJ2-1	TGTGCCAGCAGTCCCGGAGCGGGAGGAGGCTACAATGAGCAGTTCTTC	CASSPGAGGGYNEQFF
TRBD2	TRBV6-1	few	TRBJ2-2	TGTGCCAGCACCTACCGGGAGGACGTCGCCGGGGAGCTGTTTTTT	CASTYREDVAGELFF
NA	TRBV28	NA	TRBJ1-1	TGTGCCAGCAACCCAGGGGTTGACACTGAAGCTTTCTTT	CASNPGVDTEAFF
NA	TRBV5-6	few	TRBJ1-5	TGTGCCAGCAGCTTGGCCGGGGGAGGGCAGCCCCAGCATTTT	CASSLAGGGQPQHF
TRBD2	TRBV5-4	few	TRBJ2-5	TGTGCCAGCAGCCGCGACAGCGGGAGTGGCGGGGAGACCCAGTACTTC	CASSRDSGSGGETQYF
NA	TRBV18	NA	TRBJ2-3	TGTGCCAGCTCACCACCCCGACAGGGAGGAGATACGCAGTATTTT	CASSPPRQGGDTQYF
NA	TRBV5-1	once	TRBJ1-1	TGCGCCAGCAGCGGTACAGGGAGTCCTGAAGCTTTCTTT	CASSGTGSPEAFF
TRBD1	TRBV6-5	NA	TRBJ2-7	TGTGCCAGCAGTTACTCCGGGACAGGGGGTTACGAGCAGTACTTC	CASSYSGTGGYEQYF
NA	TRBV29-1	NA	TRBJ2-2	TGCAGCGGAGGGGGAGGGACCGCGAACACCGGGGAGCTGTTTTTT	CSGGGGTANTGELFF
NA	TRBV11-3	NA	TRBJ2-1	TGTGCCAGCAGCCCCCATCCACAACTATCCTACAATGAGCAGTTCTTC	CASSPHPQLSYNEQFF
TRBD1	TRBV4-1	NA	TRBJ1-4	TGCGCCAGCAGCCAGGACAGGGGGTTAGGAAAACTGTTTTTT	CASSQDRGLGKLFF
TRBD1	TRBV2	NA	TRBJ1-5	TGTGCCAGCAGTGAAGGGACAGGGGGCTTTGGCAGCAATCAGCCCCAGCATTTT	CASSEGTGGFGSNQPQHF
TRBD1	TRBV6-6	NA	TRBJ2-2	TGTGCCAGCAGACTCGGGACAGCCACCGGGGAGCTGTTTTTT	CASRLGTATGELFF
TRBD2	TRBV9	NA	TRBJ2-3	TGTGCCAGCAGCGTGACTAGCGGGACGGGCACAGATACGCAGTATTTT	CASSVTSGTGTDTQYF
NA	TRBV7-3	NA	TRBJ2-3	TGTGCCAGCGAGAGTAACGTGGATACGCAGTATTTT	CASESNVDTQYF
NA	TRBV5-3	NA	TRBJ1-5	TGTGCCAGAACCCCCACCGGGAGGGATCAGCCCCAGCATTTT	CARTPTGRDQPQHF
TRBD2	TRBV2	few	TRBJ2-1	TGTGCCAGCAGTGATGTTCGGGGGGGGCTTAATGAGCAGTTCTTC	CASSDVRGGLNEQFF
TRBD1	TRBV5-4	few	TRBJ2-2	TGTGCCAGCAGCTATACAGGGGCGAAAAACACCGGGGAGCTGTTTTTT	CASSYTGAKNTGELFF
TRBD2	TRBV7-2	NA	TRBJ2-7	TGTGCCAGCAGCTTCGGACTAGCGGGAGGCGAGCAGTACTTC	CASSFGLAGGEQYF
NA	TRBV5-1	NA	TRBJ2-3	TGCGCCAGCAGCGGCGGGGACCGACGCACAGATACGCAGTATTTT	CASSGGDRRTDTQYF
NA	TRBV6-5	NA	TRBJ1-3	TGTGCCAGCAGTAAGCCCGGGACAGGAAACACCATATATTTT	CASSKPGTGNTIYF
NA	TRBV5-1	NA	TRBJ1-4	TGCGCCAGCAGCCTTACAGGTCCTAATGAAAAACTGTTTTTT	CASSLTGPNEKLFF
NA	TRBV27	NA	TRBJ1-1	TGTGCCAGCAGTTTACGGGGGGTGGCCACTGAAGCTTTCTTT	CASSLRGVATEAFF
TRBD2	TRBV9	NA	TRBJ2-1	TGTGCCAGCAGTCGAGCTAGCGGGTCTAGCTCCTACAATGAGCAGTTCTTC	CASSRASGSSSYNEQFF
TRBD1	TRBV5-6	once	TRBJ1-1	TGTGCCAGCAGCTTGGCTGGACAGGGGGCTTACAAAGCTTTCTTT	CASSLAGQGAYKAFF
NA	TRBV11-2	once	TRBJ1-1	TGTGCCAGCAACAAAGACAATCTCCAGAACACTGAAGCTTTCTTT	CASNKDNLQNTEAFF
TRBD1	TRBV12-5	NA	TRBJ2-7	TGTGCTAGTGGTTGGCAAAACCGGGACAGAGAGACCTACGAGCAGTACTTC	CASGWQNRDRETYEQYF
NA	TRBV14	NA	TRBJ1-4	TGTGCCAGCAGCCAAAAACGAGGGGTCGGGGGTAATGAAAAACTGTTTTTT	CASSQKRGVGGNEKLFF
NA	TRBV9	NA	TRBJ2-3	TGTGCCAGCAGCGTAATAAATGGGGGCCGCACAGATACGCAGTATTTT	CASSVINGGRTDTQYF
NA	TRBV29-1	few	TRBJ1-1	TGCAGCGTTCTCAGGTGGGCGAACACTGAAGCTTTCTTT	CSVLRWANTEAFF
NA	TRBV6-5	NA	TRBJ1-1	TGTGCCAGCAGTTACTCGACCCCGGACAGGAACACTGAAGCTTTCTTT	CASSYSTPDRNTEAFF
NA	TRBV6-1	NA	TRBJ1-1	TGTGCCAGCAGTTGGAAGACAGCGAACACTGAAGCTTTCTTT	CASSWKTANTEAFF
NA	TRBV10-3	NA	TRBJ2-3	TGTGCCATCATGGGCAGAGAAACAGATACGCAGTATTTT	CAIMGRETDTQYF
NA	TRBV5-1	NA	TRBJ2-3	TGCGCCAGCAAAGGGGTGAGCACAGATACGCAGTATTTT	CASKGVSTDTQYF
TRBD1	TRBV27	NA	TRBJ2-7	TGTGCCAGCAGGCGACAGGGGGCAGGCTACGAGCAGTACTTC	CASRRQGAGYEQYF
TRBD2	TRBV5-1	NA	TRBJ2-3	TGCGCCAGCAGCCCAGACTTCACTAGCGGAGTCCCCGATACGCAGTATTTT	CASSPDFTSGVPDTQYF
TRBD2	TRBV5-4	NA	TRBJ2-3	TGTGCCAGCAGCACAACTAGCGGGAGTCAAACAGATACGCAGTATTTT	CASSTTSGSQTDTQYF
NA	TRBV5-1	NA	TRBJ2-7	TGCGCCAGCAGCTTGGAGGGGACATCCTCCTCCTACGAGCAGTACTTC	CASSLEGTSSSYEQYF
NA	TRBV19	NA	TRBJ1-1	TGTGCCAGTAGTTCCCTCCCCAGGGGCGGTGAAGCTTTCTTT	CASSSLPRGGEAFF
NA	TRBV4-1	NA	TRBJ2-2	TGCGCCAGCAGCCAAGAAGGGGCTGCCGCCGGGGAGCTGTTTTTT	CASSQEGAAAGELFF
TRBD1	TRBV15	NA	TRBJ2-3	TGTGCCACCAGCAGAGAGGGACAGGGTATGAGAGCAGATACGCAGTATTTT	CATSREGQGMRADTQYF
TRBD2	TRBV4-1	few	TRBJ2-2	TGCGCCAGCAGCCAACAGACTAGCGGGAGGGCCACCGGGGAGCTGTTTTTT	CASSQQTSGRATGELFF
TRBD1	TRBV5-1	NA	TRBJ1-3	TGCGCCAGCAGCATACAGGGGGCAGGAGGAAACACCATATATTTT	CASSIQGAGGNTIYF
NA	TRBV2	once	TRBJ2-5	TGTGCCAGTTTCTTCGGGGGAGGACCCCAAGAGACCCAGTACTTC	CASFFGGGPQETQYF
NA	TRBV21-1	NA	TRBJ1-1	TGTGCCAGCAGCAAACGTTCACAGGGGAACACTGAAGCTTTCTTT	CASSKRSQGNTEAFF
TRBD2	TRBV7-6	NA	TRBJ2-5	TGTGCCAGCAGCTTAGGGACTAGCGGGACCCCAGAGACCCAGTACTTC	CASSLGTSGTPETQYF
TRBD2	TRBV18	few	TRBJ2-1	TGTGCCAGCTCACCCGCGACTAGCGGCTACAATGAGCAGTTCTTC	CASSPATSGYNEQFF
NA	TRBV28	once	TRBJ2-1	TGTGCCAGCAGTCGCTCCTACAATGAGCAGTTCTTC	CASSRSYNEQFF